This TCR beta chain emerged from a study of shared clonotypes between healthy human individuals. Deep was the level at which the assay was run. Measured with immunoSEQ multiplex PCR; TCRdb has only the in-frame clones, and not every one. The profile covers 950,000 to 1,100,000 clones, with 70% to 80% appearing a single time and approximately 1.5% taken by the ten largest. Regarding this clone: No antigen is known for it.

CDR1 is LGHNA, CDR2 YSLEER, per germline. V was pared by 1 base and J by 9 bases, with 13 bases between. This CDR3 region has 13 residues. CD4+ cells underwent separation, giving CD45RA+ naive and CD45RA-negative memory subsets. Regarding the study as a whole: Measured sharing among donors was expected to vary with sequencing depth. When compared with the clonotypes that were shared by all four sorted-subset donors, the non-shared clonotypes turned out to have lower generation probabilities.

The rearrangement joins TRBV4-3 to TRBJ2-7; the D gene could be TRBD1 or TRBD2 (6 bases each). The TCR originated in a man between 18 and 35 years old in good health. The sequenced sample was memory CD4+ T cells sorted from blood. Indicated subset: CD45RA-negative fraction. The CDR3 nucleotides read TGCGCCAGCAGCCAAGTTAGGGGGGCCGGGCAGTACTTC. Translating gives CASSQVRGAGQYF.